Sequencing of this T cell receptor (beta chain) was carried out in a study of blood T cells in healthy people across ages. Study as a whole: Template switching recovered approximately one barcoded beta molecule for every two T cells.

Points from the study as a whole: Long-lived donors exceeded aged donors in naive CD4+ cells and diversity. Getting older went along with TCR beta diversity per million T cells dropping roughly linearly.

This clonotype was detected ten times or more. Its specificity is not known. Isolated per sample were at least 7 million PBMCs. Alongside a J-beta primer mix, a sample-barcoded 5' primer served in a second PCR lasting roughly 6 to 12 cycles. TCRdb recomputed calls from the 5' RACE reads with MiXCR, one row per CDR3 protein. The sample records fewer than 900,000 distinct CDR3 sequences, 40% to 45% being singletons. CDR3 size: 15 residues. V shed 4 bases, J shed 1 base, and the junction held 3 bases outside the gene matches. The TCR comes from a woman between 55 and 75 years old in good health. The chain recombines TRBV12-3 or TRBV12-4 with TRBJ2-5, with 10 bases fitting TRBD1. The sample was blood. Written as DNA, the CDR3 is TGTGCCAGCAGTTACGGACAGGGGGGCCAAGAGACCCAGTACTTC. Protein sequence: CASSYGQGGQETQYF.